A selection of T cell receptor beta chains follows, all from one sample in a study of T cell changes during pregnancy in multiple sclerosis. TCRdb's table, derived via immunoSEQ multiplex PCR, lists solely in-frame clones and lacks some. The profile shows 10,000 to 15,000 clones, about 95% of them singletons. Sequenced material: CD4+ T cells from peripheral blood mononuclear cells, taken before pregnancy. Source of these receptors: a female donor with multiple sclerosis, enrolled in a pregnancy study. CDR3s include the opening cysteine and the closing phenylalanine or tryptophan. The D gene is left open where the match is weak. Size tells how often a clone was seen (once, few, many) or the class of an expanded clone, and some rows leave it out.

j_gene: TRBJ1-2; abundance: .; d_gene: .; v_gene: TRBV5-4; CDR3nt: TGTGCCAGCAGCTTGGTCAGGGACTATGGCTACACCTTC; CDR3aa: CASSLVRDYGYTF
j_gene: TRBJ1-1; abundance: .; d_gene: TRBD1; v_gene: TRBV18; CDR3nt: TGTGCCAGCTCACCACTTCAGACAGGGCATGAAACTGAAGCTTTCTTT; CDR3aa: CASSPLQTGHETEAFF
j_gene: TRBJ2-2; abundance: .; d_gene: .; v_gene: TRBV27; CDR3nt: TGTGCCAGCAGGCGGGGGAACACCGGGGAGCTGTTTTTT; CDR3aa: CASRRGNTGELFF
j_gene: TRBJ1-1; abundance: once; d_gene: .; v_gene: TRBV19; CDR3nt: TGTGCCAGTAGTATAGCCGCAGGGTTAAAGACTGAAGCTTTCTTT; CDR3aa: CASSIAAGLKTEAFF
j_gene: TRBJ1-1; abundance: .; d_gene: .; v_gene: TRBV11-1; CDR3nt: TGTGCCAGCAGCTTAGATCGGGTGGCTGAAGCTTTCTTT; CDR3aa: CASSLDRVAEAFF
j_gene: TRBJ2-1; abundance: .; d_gene: TRBD2; v_gene: TRBV11-2; CDR3nt: TGTGCCAGCAGCTTATCTAGCGGCAACAACAATGAGCAGTTCTTC; CDR3aa: CASSLSSGNNNEQFF
j_gene: TRBJ2-1; abundance: .; d_gene: .; v_gene: TRBV11-1; CDR3nt: TGTGCCAGCAGCTTAGGGCAGGGGGCGCGACTAGCGGACCCCAATGAGCAGTTCTTC; CDR3aa: CASSLGQGARLADPNEQFF
j_gene: TRBJ2-7; abundance: .; d_gene: .; v_gene: TRBV7-8; CDR3nt: TGTGCCAGCAGCTTACAACAGGGAGAGCAGTACTTC; CDR3aa: CASSLQQGEQYF
j_gene: TRBJ2-7; abundance: .; d_gene: .; v_gene: TRBV19; CDR3nt: TGTGCCAGTAGTGCCCGCGACAGGTTCTACGAGCAGTACTTC; CDR3aa: CASSARDRFYEQYF
j_gene: TRBJ2-2; abundance: .; d_gene: TRBD2; v_gene: TRBV28; CDR3nt: TGTGCCAGCAGGGGGGGGTGGCAGCCGAACACCGGGGAGCTGTTTTTT; CDR3aa: CASRGGWQPNTGELFF
j_gene: TRBJ1-4; abundance: .; d_gene: TRBD1; v_gene: TRBV9; CDR3nt: TGTGCCAGCAGCGTAGGACAGGGGGGAGAAAAACTGTTTTTT; CDR3aa: CASSVGQGGEKLFF
j_gene: TRBJ1-1; abundance: .; d_gene: .; v_gene: TRBV4-2; CDR3nt: TGTGCCAGCAGCCAAGAGCGAGGGAGGTCTGAAGCTTTCTTT; CDR3aa: CASSQERGRSEAFF
j_gene: TRBJ2-1; abundance: .; d_gene: .; v_gene: TRBV11-3; CDR3nt: TGTGCCAGCAGCAACCCGGGCTCCCAGCATGGAGGTGGCAATGAGCAGTTCTTC; CDR3aa: CASSNPGSQHGGGNEQFF
j_gene: TRBJ2-3; abundance: once; d_gene: TRBD2; v_gene: TRBV19; CDR3nt: TGTGCCAGTAGTCGAACACCTAGCGGGGGGGCAAGAGATACGCAGTATTTT; CDR3aa: CASSRTPSGGARDTQYF
j_gene: TRBJ1-5; abundance: .; d_gene: TRBD1; v_gene: TRBV6-5; CDR3nt: TGTGCCAGCAGCTCCAGGGGGTGGCAGCCCCAGCATTTT; CDR3aa: CASSSRGWQPQHF
j_gene: TRBJ2-2; abundance: .; d_gene: .; v_gene: TRBV11-2; CDR3nt: TGTGCAGGGAGGGGGGCTCTCGGCGGGGAGCTGTTTTTT; CDR3aa: CAGRGALGGELFF